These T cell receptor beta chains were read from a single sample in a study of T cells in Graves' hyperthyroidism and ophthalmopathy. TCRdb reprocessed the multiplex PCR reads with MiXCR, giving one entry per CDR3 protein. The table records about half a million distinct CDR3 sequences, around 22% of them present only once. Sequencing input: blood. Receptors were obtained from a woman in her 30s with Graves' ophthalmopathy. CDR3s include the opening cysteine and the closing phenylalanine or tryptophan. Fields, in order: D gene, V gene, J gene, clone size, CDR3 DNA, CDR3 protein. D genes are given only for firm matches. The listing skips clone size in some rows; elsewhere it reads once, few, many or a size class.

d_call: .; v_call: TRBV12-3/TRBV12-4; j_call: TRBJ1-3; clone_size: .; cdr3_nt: TGTGCCAGCAGTTCCAGGGGAGGAAACACCATATATTTT; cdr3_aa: CASSSRGGNTIYF
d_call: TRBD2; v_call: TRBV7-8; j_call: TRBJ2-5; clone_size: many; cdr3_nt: TGTGCCAGCAGCTCTATCGGACTAGCGGACCAAGAGACCCAGTACTTC; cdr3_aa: CASSSIGLADQETQYF
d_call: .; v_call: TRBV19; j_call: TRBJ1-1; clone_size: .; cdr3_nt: TGTGCCAGTACCTATTACCCGAACACTGAAGCTTTCTTT; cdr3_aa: CASTYYPNTEAFF
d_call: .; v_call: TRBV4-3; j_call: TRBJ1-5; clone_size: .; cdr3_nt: TGCGCCAGCAGCCCAGACGGGGGGTTGCAGCCCCAGCATTTT; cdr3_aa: CASSPDGGLQPQHF
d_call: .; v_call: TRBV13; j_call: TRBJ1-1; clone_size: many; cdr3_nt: TGTGCCAGCAGCTCCCACCCCGCGAGGAGTCTCAACACTGAAGCTTTCTTT; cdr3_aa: CASSSHPARSLNTEAFF
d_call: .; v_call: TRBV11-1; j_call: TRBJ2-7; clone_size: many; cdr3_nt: TGTGCCAGCAGCCCGCATAGTGGCCAAACCTCTTACGAGCAGTACTTC; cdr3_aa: CASSPHSGQTSYEQYF
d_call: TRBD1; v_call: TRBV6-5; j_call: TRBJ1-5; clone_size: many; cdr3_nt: TGTGCCACTTGGGACAGGGTAATAGGTCAGCCCCAGCATTTT; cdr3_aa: CATWDRVIGQPQHF
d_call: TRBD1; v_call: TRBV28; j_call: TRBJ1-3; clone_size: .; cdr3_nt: TGTGCCAGCAGTCAATCGGGACAGTTCTCTGGAAACACCATATATTTT; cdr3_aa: CASSQSGQFSGNTIYF
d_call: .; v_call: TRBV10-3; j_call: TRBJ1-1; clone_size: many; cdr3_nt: TGTGCCATCAGTGAGTCAGGCCGGCTTGAAGCTTTCTTT; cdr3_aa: CAISESGRLEAFF
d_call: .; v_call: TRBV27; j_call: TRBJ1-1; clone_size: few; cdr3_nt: TGTGCCAGCAGTTTATCGGGGACTCAGAGGGCTTTCTTT; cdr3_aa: CASSLSGTQRAFF
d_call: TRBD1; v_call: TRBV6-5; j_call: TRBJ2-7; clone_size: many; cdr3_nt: TGTGCCAGCAGTTACTCGACAGGGGGGGAGTACGAGCAGTACTTC; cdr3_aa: CASSYSTGGEYEQYF
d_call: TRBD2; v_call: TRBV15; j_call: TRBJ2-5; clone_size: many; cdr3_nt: TGTGCCACCAGCAGAGAGGGACTACGGGAGACCCAGTACTTC; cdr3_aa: CATSREGLRETQYF
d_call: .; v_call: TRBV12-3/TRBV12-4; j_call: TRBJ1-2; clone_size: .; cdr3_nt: TGTGCCAGCAGTCCAGACACCGCATTGGACTATGGCTACACCTTC; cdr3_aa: CASSPDTALDYGYTF
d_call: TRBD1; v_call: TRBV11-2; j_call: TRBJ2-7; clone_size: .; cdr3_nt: TGTGCCAGCAGCTTAAGCTCCCGGGGACAGCACTCCTACGAGCAGTACTTC; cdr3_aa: CASSLSSRGQHSYEQYF
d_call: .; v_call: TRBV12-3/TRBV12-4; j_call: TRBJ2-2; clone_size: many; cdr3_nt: TGTGCCAGCAGCTCAGGAAGAAACGGGGAGCTGTTTTTT; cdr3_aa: CASSSGRNGELFF
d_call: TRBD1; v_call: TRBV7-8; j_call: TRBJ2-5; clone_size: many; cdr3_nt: TGTGCCAGCAGCTTAGTGGACAGGGGGTATGAGACCCAGTACTTC; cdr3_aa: CASSLVDRGYETQYF
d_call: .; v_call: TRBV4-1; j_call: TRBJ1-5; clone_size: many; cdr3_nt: TGCGCCAGCAGCCAAGTTACAGGACCTTCCCCCCAGCATTTT; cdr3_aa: CASSQVTGPSPQHF
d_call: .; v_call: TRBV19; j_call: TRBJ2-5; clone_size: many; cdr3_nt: TGTGCCAGTAGTATTCAGGGTCATCAAGAGACCCAGTACTTC; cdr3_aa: CASSIQGHQETQYF
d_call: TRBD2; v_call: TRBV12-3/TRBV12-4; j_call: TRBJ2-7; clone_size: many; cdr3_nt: TGTGCCAGCAGTTGGGGAGGGAGCTCCTACGAGCAGTACTTC; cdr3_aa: CASSWGGSSYEQYF
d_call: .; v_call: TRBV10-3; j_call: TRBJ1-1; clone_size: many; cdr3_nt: TGTGCCATCAGTGAGGCAGGGTCCACTGAAGCTTTCTTT; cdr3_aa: CAISEAGSTEAFF
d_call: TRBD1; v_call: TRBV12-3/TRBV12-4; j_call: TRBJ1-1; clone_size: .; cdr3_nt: TGTGCCAGCAGTTTTCTGACAGGGGGCGAGGAAGCTTTCTTT; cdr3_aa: CASSFLTGGEEAFF
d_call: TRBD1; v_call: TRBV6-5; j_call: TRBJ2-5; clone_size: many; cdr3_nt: TGTGCCAGCAGTTATGGGGCGGACAGGGGGGAGACCCAGTACTTC; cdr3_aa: CASSYGADRGETQYF
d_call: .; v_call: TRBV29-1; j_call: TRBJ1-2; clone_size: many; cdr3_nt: TGCAGCGCCCTGTCGGGGGATACGGATGGCTACACCTTC; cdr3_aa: CSALSGDTDGYTF
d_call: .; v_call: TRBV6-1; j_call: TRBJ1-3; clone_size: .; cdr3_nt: TGTGCCAGCAGTGAAGGGCCAGCTGGAAACACCATATATTTT; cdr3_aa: CASSEGPAGNTIYF
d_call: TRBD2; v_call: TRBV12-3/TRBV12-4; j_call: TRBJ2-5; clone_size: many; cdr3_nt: TGTGCCAGCACGCAGGGACTAAACTTCCAAGAGACCCAGTACTTC; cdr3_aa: CASTQGLNFQETQYF
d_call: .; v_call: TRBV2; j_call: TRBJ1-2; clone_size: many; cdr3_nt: TGTGCCAGCAGTGGGGCAGACATCTATGGCTACACCTTC; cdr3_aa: CASSGADIYGYTF